This T cell receptor (beta chain) derives from a study of OX40 agonist ivuxolimab in advanced cancers. In the study overall: Males comprised around 80% of the group, whose mean age was approximately 62 years (range about 20 to 85). Therapy given before enrollment (anti-PD-1, anti-PD-L1 or anti-CTLA-4) was allowed, and 40% to 45% had some.

A remark on this clone: Antigen specificity is unknown.

Using immunoSEQ multiplex PCR, the repertoire was profiled, and TCRdb retains in-frame clones only, with some absent. The data contain about 80,000 clones, around 87% of them singletons. General observations from the study: Near-lowest levels of clonal expansion characterized partial responders at 0.1-3.0 mg/kg. On average, CD8+ T cells had more expanded clones than CD4+.

The source is an adult with an advanced solid tumor such as melanoma, head and neck, liver or kidney cancer. The specimen was CD4+ or CD8+ T cells sorted from blood, collected in a trial of the OX40 agonist ivuxolimab.

The CDR3 region is CASSRDRGGNEQFF. DNA of the CDR3: TGTGCCAGCAGCAGAGACCGTGGCGGGAATGAGCAGTTCTTC. This chain uses TRBV6-5 with TRBJ2-1, with a tentative D call TRBD2 (5 bases). Trimming pared 6 bases from V and 7 bases from J, leaving 16 bases between. The CDR3 sequence is 14 residues long. Per germline, CDR1 MNHEY and CDR2 SVGAGI.